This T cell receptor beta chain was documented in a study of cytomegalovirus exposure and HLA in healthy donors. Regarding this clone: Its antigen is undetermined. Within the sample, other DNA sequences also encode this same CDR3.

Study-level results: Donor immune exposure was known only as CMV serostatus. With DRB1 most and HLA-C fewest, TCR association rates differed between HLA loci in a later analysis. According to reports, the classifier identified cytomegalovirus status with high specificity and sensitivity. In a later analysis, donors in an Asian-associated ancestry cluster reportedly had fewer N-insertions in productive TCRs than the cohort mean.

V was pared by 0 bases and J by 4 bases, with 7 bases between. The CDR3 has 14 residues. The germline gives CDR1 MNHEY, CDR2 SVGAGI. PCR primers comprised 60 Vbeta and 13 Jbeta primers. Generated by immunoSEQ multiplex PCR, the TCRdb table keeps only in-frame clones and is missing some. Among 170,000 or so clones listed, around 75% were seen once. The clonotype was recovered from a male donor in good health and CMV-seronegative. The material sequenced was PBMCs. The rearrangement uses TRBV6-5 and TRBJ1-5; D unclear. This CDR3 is CASSYSGLNQPQHF. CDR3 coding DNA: TGTGCCAGCAGTTACTCCGGACTAAATCAGCCCCAGCATTTT.